These 9 T cell receptor beta chains were sequenced from one sample in a study of CD8 T cells in Susac syndrome. When the RNA was reverse transcribed, random hexamers were used with an input of roughly 0.5 to 1 ug. TCRdb independently ran MiXCR on the immunoSEQ multiplex PCR reads; one entry per CDR3 protein. The data contain approximately 180,000 distinct CDR3 sequences, around 94% of them singletons. The sample consisted of CD4+ T cells from PBMCs. The receptors were sampled from a human donor with Susac syndrome.

The chain couples TRBV24-1 to TRBJ1-1; D may be TRBD1 (6 bases). The CDR3 length is 15 residues. The germline V gene encodes CDR1 KGHDR and CDR2 SFDVKD. V was cut by 4 bases and J by 1 base, with 12 bases left in between. In nucleotides, the CDR3 is TGTGCCACCAGTGACTCCACAGGGAGGAACACTGAAGCTTTCTTT. Protein sequence: CATSDSTGRNTEAFF.

The chain joins TRBV6-2 or TRBV6-3 to TRBJ2-7, with D tentatively TRBD2 (5 bases). Germline-derived CDR1 and CDR2 are MNHEY and SVGEGT. CDR3 length: 13 amino acids. The V gene lost 5 bases and the J gene lost 3 bases, with 11 bases spanning the gap. DNA of the CDR3: TGTGCCAGCAGTCCCTCCGGGATCTACGAGCAGTACTTC. Translated: CASSPSGIYEQYF.

The chain carries TRBV2 and TRBJ2-5; TRBD1 might be the D (5 bases). V lost 8 bases to trimming and J lost 3 bases, with 10 bases between them. CDR3 length: 12 amino acids. CDR1 is SNHLY, CDR2 FYNNEI, per germline. The chain's CDR3 is CASGRGEETQYF. As DNA, the CDR3 is TGTGCCAGCGGTAGGGGTGAAGAGACCCAGTACTTC.

The rearrangement joins TRBV4-2 to TRBJ2-2; 10 nucleotides line up with TRBD2. With V trimmed by 2 bases and J by 4 bases, 4 bases remained unmatched. The V gene's germline CDR1 is LGHNA and CDR2 YNFKEQ. The CDR3 covers 16 residues. The CDR3, as DNA: TGTGCCAGCAGCCAAAGCGGGAGGGCCGTCACCGGGGAGCTGTTTTTT. Translation gives CASSQSGRAVTGELFF.

The V call is TRBV30, the J call TRBJ1-1; possibly TRBD1 for D (6 bases). Germline CDR1 and CDR2: GTSNPN and SVGIG (reference sequence). V gave up 0 bases and J gave up 5 bases, with 10 bases separating them. This CDR3 is 13 amino acids long. CDR3 bases: TGTGCCTGGAGTGTTCACAGGGTGACTGAAGCTTTCTTT. As protein: CAWSVHRVTEAFF. The whole variable domain, remainder taken from reference TRBV30 and TRBJ1-1, is SQTIHQWPATLVQPVGSPLSLECTVEGTSNPNLYWYRQAAGRGLQLLFYSVGIGQISSEVPQNLSASRPQDRQFILSSKKLLLSDSGFYLCAWSVHRVTEAFFGQGTRLTVV.

The chain has TRBV21-1 and TRBJ1-5; TRBD1, the table's D call, lacks a check against the DNA. TRBV21-1 represents a pseudogene. This CDR3 region has 17 residues. DNA of the CDR3: TGTGCCAGCAGCAAAACAGGGGGGCTCTTTAGCAATCAGCCCCAGCATTTT. It encodes CASSKTGGLFSNQPQHF.

The chain is built from TRBV9 and TRBJ2-1; 10 nucleotides line up with TRBD2. CDR1 is SGDLS, CDR2 YYNGEE, per germline. The V gene end was trimmed by 5 bases and the J gene end by 2 bases; junction bases not matched to a gene: 7. The CDR3 is made up of 16 amino acids. The CDR3 is CASSKSGRAAYNEQFF. CDR3 nucleotide sequence: TGTGCCAGCAGTAAAAGCGGGAGGGCCGCCTACAATGAGCAGTTCTTC.

Regarding this clonotype: At one boundary the junction diverges from the germline segment, which might be a read error. J is TRBJ1-1 and V is TRBV29-1, with 7 bases lining up with TRBD1. The CDR3 contains 15 residues. In germline, CDR1 is SQVTM, CDR2 ANQGSEA. This CDR3 reads CSVTQGNLLNTEASF. DNA for the CDR3: TGCAGCGTGACACAGGGGAACCTTTTGAACACTGAAGCTTCCTTT.

The chain uses TRBV3-1 and TRBJ2-1, with 9 nucleotides matching TRBD2. CDR1 is LGHDT, CDR2 YNNKEL, per germline (reference sequence). The length of the CDR3 is 12 residues. The ends lost 4 bases at V and 13 bases at J; junction bases unmatched: 5. The CDR3 sequence is CASSPLAGAQFF. The CDR3 nucleotides are TGTGCCAGCAGCCCTTTAGCGGGGGCTCAGTTCTTC.